This record concerns one T cell receptor (beta chain) sequence. This specimen belongs to a study of blood T cell repertoires in COVID-19. CDR3 length equals 15 residues. CDR1 and CDR2 (germline): GTSNPN, SVGIG (reference sequence). The ends were cut back, 3 bases at V and 7 bases at J, with 22 bases in the middle. TCRdb keeps only in-frame clones here, not all; method: immunoSEQ multiplex PCR. The data show about 160,000 clones, 80% seen once. This sequence was found in a woman aged 55-69 years who had recovered from COVID-19. Material: PBMCs or T cells enriched from blood (not recorded which). The chain employs TRBV30 and TRBJ2-7; D not resolved. The CDR3 region has the DNA TGTGCCTGGAGCCCACGCCGCTATAGTACTGTTGAGCAGTACTTC. Protein sequence: CAWSPRRYSTVEQYF.